The 30 T cell receptor beta chains below come from one sample, sequenced in a study of T cell responses to AZD1222 COVID-19 vaccine (dated by TCRdb to the early 2020s). In the paper's terms, the time point label means: about 28 days (+/-7) after the second vaccine dose. In light of the paper, this sample's treatment or condition label describes: meningococcal conjugate vaccine given as trial control. The protocol used for the library was the immunoSEQ multiplex PCR assay. TCRdb obtained this table from immuneACCESS and retained in-frame rearrangements with V and J assigned. These tables miss some clones; where compared with another copy, unresolved V genes account for less than half of the shortfall, and the remainder is unexplained. Here the sample has 100,000 to 150,000 clones; roughly 85% occur a single time. The ten biggest clones cover approximately 8% of the sample. The starting material was peripheral blood, obtained 28 days after the second dose of the MenACWY control vaccine. The receptor set was obtained from an adult who received the MenACWY meningococcal vaccine as a control.

The chain has TRBV2 and TRBJ2-5, with 7 bases fitting TRBD1. V lost 6 bases, J lost 2 bases, and 9 bases stayed unmatched. CDR3 length: 15 residues. Looked up from germline, CDR1 is SNHLY and CDR2 is FYNNEI. CDR3 bases: TGTGCCAGCAGCATCCAAGGGGGCTGGCAAGAGACCCAGTACTTC. This codes for CASSIQGGWQETQYF.

The rearrangement uses TRBV25-1 and TRBJ2-5; no definite D call. The ends were cut back, 0 bases at V and 5 bases at J, with 4 bases in the middle. The CDR3 consists of 12 residues. Germline V gene lookup returns CDR1 MGHDK and CDR2 SYGVNS. CDR3 bases: TGTGCCAGCAGTGAATATTTTGAGACCCAGTACTTC. As protein: CASSEYFETQYF.

The CDR3 loop is CASSLTGDGTDTQYF. The CDR3 nucleotides are TGCGCCAGCAGCTTGACGGGGGACGGGACAGATACGCAGTATTTT. This chain uses TRBV5-1 with TRBJ2-3, with a weak D call TRBD2 (6 bases). This CDR3 is 15 amino acids long. V was trimmed by 1 base and J by 3 bases, leaving 12 bases between them. The germline gives CDR1 SGHRS, CDR2 YFSETQ.

V and J are TRBV10-3 and TRBJ2-2, with unresolved D. Germline loops: CDR1 ENHRY, CDR2 SYGVKD. The V gene lost 6 bases and the J gene lost 3 bases, with 11 bases spanning the gap. This CDR3 comprises 14 residues. Written as DNA, the CDR3 is TGTGCCATCAGGACCGGACGGGACACCGGGGAGCTGTTTTTT. It codes for CAIRTGRDTGELFF.

Only one count was recorded for this clone. The chain links TRBV6-4 to TRBJ2-1, with D perhaps matching TRBD2 (6 bases). V lost 6 bases and J 0 bases, leaving 12 bases between the germline ends. The CDR3 length is 15 residues. In germline, CDR1 is MRHNA, CDR2 SNTAGT. Here the CDR3 reads CASSLSGGSYNEQFF. In nucleotides, the CDR3 is TGTGCCAGCAGCCTTAGCGGAGGCTCCTACAATGAGCAGTTCTTC.

The chain carries TRBV4-1 and TRBJ1-2; tentatively, D is TRBD1 (6 bases). Germline loops: CDR1 MGHRA, CDR2 YSYEKL. The CDR3 has 15 residues. Trimming shortened V by 1 base and J by 2 bases, and 11 bases separated the two germline ends. The CDR3 sequence is CASSQGGGANYGYTF. For the CDR3, the DNA is TGCGCCAGCAGCCAAGGTGGGGGGGCAAACTATGGCTACACCTTC.

V is TRBV7-9 and J is TRBJ1-1; D remains unclear. CDR1 is SEHNR and CDR2 is FQNEAQ in the germline V gene (reference sequence). This CDR3 is built from 14 residues. V dropped 7 bases and J dropped 1 base, with 13 bases sitting between them. The CDR3 sequence: CASTFLFRNTEAFF. The CDR3 DNA reads as TGTGCCAGCACTTTCCTTTTTAGGAACACTGAAGCTTTCTTT.

In DNA form, the CDR3 reads TGTGCCAGCAGCTCTTCGTCCTTTAAGGGCCTGAACACTGAAGCTTTCTTT. Translating gives CASSSSSFKGLNTEAFF. V gene TRBV7-8 combines with J gene TRBJ1-1; D remains ambiguous. This CDR3 is built from 17 residues. V was pared by 4 bases and J by 0 bases, with 18 bases between. Germline CDR1 and CDR2: SGHVS and FQNEAQ.

The rearrangement joins TRBV3-1 (or the pseudogene TRBV3-2) to TRBJ1-5; D is ambiguous. The CDR3 covers 13 residues. Trimming left V 0 bases short and J 11 bases short, with 11 bases between. Germline V lookup: CDR1 LGHDT, CDR2 YNNKEL (reference sequence). This CDR3 is CASSQDPAQTQHF. The CDR3 DNA is TGTGCCAGCAGCCAAGATCCTGCCCAGACCCAGCATTTT.

The rearrangement links TRBV6-5 to TRBJ1-2; 9 positions match TRBD1. V lost 10 bases and J lost 5; bases outside the gene matches: 11. Germline lookup yields CDR1 MNHEY and CDR2 SVGAGI. The CDR3 consists of 14 residues. The CDR3 reads CATMLSQGAYGYTF. DNA of the CDR3: TGTGCCACCATGCTGTCACAGGGGGCGTATGGCTACACCTTC.

This rearrangement joins TRBV28 to TRBJ2-5; possible D gene TRBD2, 7 bases. V dropped 3 bases and J dropped 0 bases, with 11 bases sitting between them. The CDR3 is 15 amino acids. Per germline, CDR1 MDHEN and CDR2 SYDVKM. CDR3 in DNA: TGTGCCAGCAGTTTTTGGGGGGGCCACCAAGAGACCCAGTACTTC. Protein: CASSFWGGHQETQYF.

This clone showed up just a few times. This chain joins TRBV7-2 and TRBJ1-1, with D possibly TRBD1 on 6 matching bases. V was shortened by 4 bases and J by 8 bases, with 14 bases between the two germline ends. Per the germline V gene, CDR1 is SGHTA and CDR2 is FQGNSA. The CDR3 contains 13 residues. Here the CDR3 reads CASSYYRDGEAFF. CDR3 in DNA: TGTGCCAGCAGCTACTACAGGGATGGCGAAGCTTTCTTT.

This clone was seen a single time. The chain carries TRBV18 and TRBJ1-1; unclear D gene. V gave up 1 base and J gave up 1 base, with 13 bases separating them. CDR3 size: 16 residues. CDR1 and CDR2 (germline): KGHSH, LQKENI. In DNA form, the CDR3 reads TGTGCCAGCTCACCACTAGAACGGGCAGAGAACACTGAAGCTTTCTTT. Translating gives CASSPLERAENTEAFF. The variable domain in full, completed from reference TRBV18 and TRBJ1-1, reads NAGVMQNPRHLVRRRGQEARLRCSPMKGHSHVYWYRQLPEEGLKFMVYLQKENIIDESGMPKERFSAEFPKEGPSILRIQQVVRGDSAAYFCASSPLERAENTEAFFGQGTRLTVV.

V and J are TRBV5-4 and TRBJ2-2; D is uncertain. Trimming stripped 2 bases from V and 7 bases from J, with 15 bases between. Looked up from germline, CDR1 is SGHNT and CDR2 is YYREEE (reference sequence). The CDR3 runs 15 residues. The CDR3 protein is CASSLGPGWDGELFF. The CDR3 DNA follows: TGTGCCAGCAGCTTAGGCCCCGGGTGGGACGGGGAGCTGTTTTTT.

CDR3 sequence: CASSLRDGGFGANEKLFF. The CDR3 region has the DNA TGCGCCAGCAGCTTGAGAGACGGTGGTTTTGGAGCTAATGAAAAACTGTTTTTT. This chain links TRBV5-1 with TRBJ1-4; unclear D gene. The CDR3 length is 18 residues. From germline, CDR1 is SGHRS and CDR2 YFSETQ. Trimming removed 1 base from V and 3 bases from J, with 19 bases in between.

The CDR3 nucleotides read TGTGCCACCAGTGAATCCGGGACAGGGGACATGAACACTGAAGCTTTCTTT. Its translation: CATSESGTGDMNTEAFF. The chain recombines TRBV24-1 with TRBJ1-1; 10 nucleotides match TRBD1. V lost 4 bases to trimming and J lost 0 bases; unmatched junction nucleotides: 7. This CDR3 contains 17 residues. Germline CDR1 is KGHDR and CDR2 is SFDVKD.

The chain couples TRBV12-3 or TRBV12-4 to TRBJ1-1, with 7 bases matching TRBD1. The CDR3 extends over 13 amino acids. V dropped 7 bases and J dropped 2; count of bases not matched to a gene: 4. CDR3 coding DNA: TGTGCCAGCAACCGACAGGGAAACACTGAAGCTTTCTTT. Encoded protein: CASNRQGNTEAFF.

A word on this clone: Other DNA sequences in this sample translate to the same CDR3. This chain joins TRBV5-1 and TRBJ1-1, with D possibly matching TRBD1 (5 bases). The germline V gene has CDR1 SGHRS and CDR2 YFSETQ. The V end was cut by 1 base, the J end by 6 bases, with 10 bases between. The CDR3 is 13 residues long. CDR3 sequence (DNA): TGCGCCAGCAGCTTGACAGGCGACGCTGAAGCTTTCTTT. It encodes CASSLTGDAEAFF. Full variable domain (outside the CDR3, taken from reference TRBV5-1 and TRBJ1-1): KAGVTQTPRYLIKTRGQQVTLSCSPISGHRSVSWYQQTPGQGLQFLFEYFSETQRNKGNFPGRFSGRQFSNSRSEMNVSTLELGDSALYLCASSLTGDAEAFFGQGTRLTVV.

Comments on this clone: Different DNA sequences within this sample yield the same CDR3. The rearrangement links TRBV6-5 to TRBJ1-3; D is uncertain. Between the trimmed V and J ends, which lost 2 bases and 0 bases, there was a span of 8 bases. The CDR3 is made up of 15 amino acids. Germline-derived CDR1 and CDR2 are MNHEY and SVGAGI. CDR3 in amino acids: CASSYQGSSGNTIYF. The CDR3 region has the DNA TGTGCCAGCAGTTACCAAGGAAGCTCTGGAAACACCATATATTTT.

The rearrangement uses TRBV3-1 (or the pseudogene TRBV3-2) and TRBJ1-2; D not certain. Germline assignment: CDR1 LGHDT and CDR2 YNNKEL (reference sequence). The CDR3 runs to 15 residues. V was pared by 0 bases and J by 8 bases, with 16 bases between. CDR3 sequence (DNA): TGTGCCAGCAGCCAAGATCAGGTTTCGGTGTCCGGCTACACCTTC. This translates into CASSQDQVSVSGYTF.

This chain joins TRBV28 and TRBJ1-1, with D uncertain. The V and J ends lost 4 bases and 1 base respectively, with 13 bases between them. This CDR3 region has 15 residues. Germline V lookup: CDR1 MDHEN, CDR2 SYDVKM. The CDR3: CASSSLGLKNTEAFF. Written as DNA, the CDR3 is TGTGCCAGCAGTTCCCTAGGACTAAAGAACACTGAAGCTTTCTTT.

This clone was seen only once. The chain has TRBV12-3 or TRBV12-4 and TRBJ2-5; D possibly corresponds to TRBD1 (6 bases). The CDR3 extends over 13 amino acids. V lost 5 bases and J lost 5, with 12 bases in between. The CDR3 loop is CASSRGTPETQYF. The CDR3 DNA reads as TGTGCCAGCAGTCGAGGGACACCGGAGACCCAGTACTTC.

This chain connects TRBV6-5 to TRBJ1-1; D ambiguous. V shed 6 bases and J shed 1 base, with 9 bases lying between them. Germline loops: CDR1 MNHEY, CDR2 SVGAGI. This CDR3 spans 13 amino acids. The CDR3 nucleotides are TGTGCCAGCAGGAGATGGGAGAACACTGAAGCTTTCTTT. Encoded protein: CASRRWENTEAFF.

This chain links TRBV9 with TRBJ1-3; D not certain. This CDR3 contains 15 residues. The germline gives CDR1 SGDLS, CDR2 YYNGEE. The V gene lost 0 bases and the J gene lost 4 bases, with 11 bases spanning the gap. The CDR3 reads CASSVEPQPGNTIYF. The DNA for the CDR3 is TGTGCCAGCAGCGTAGAACCCCAACCGGGAAACACCATATATTTT.

J is TRBJ2-7 and V is TRBV19; 11 bases align to TRBD2. The CDR3 length is 15 residues. The trim removed 5 bases at V and 6 bases at J, leaving 9 bases unmatched. CDR1 and CDR2 from the germline V gene are LNHDA and SQIVND (reference sequence). The DNA of the CDR3 is TGTGCCAGTAGTGATCTACTAGCGGGAGATCCCGAGCAGTACTTC. Its protein product is CASSDLLAGDPEQYF. The entire variable domain, with the rest obtained from reference TRBV19 and TRBJ2-7, is as follows: DGGITQSPKYLFRKEGQNVTLSCEQNLNHDAMYWYRQDPGQGLRLIYYSQIVNDFQKGDIAEGYSVSREKKESFPLTVTSAQKNPTAFYLCASSDLLAGDPEQYFGPGTRLTVT.

The V call is TRBV3-1 (or the pseudogene TRBV3-2), the J call TRBJ2-3, with 7 nucleotides matching TRBD2. The germline V gene has CDR1 LGHDT and CDR2 YNNKEL (reference sequence). V trimming: 4 bases; J trimming: 2 bases; junction bases outside the gene matches: 12. The length of the CDR3 is 17 residues. The DNA for the CDR3 is TGTGCCAGCAGCCCTTTAGCATTTGGGAGGGACACAGATACGCAGTATTTT. Translated: CASSPLAFGRDTDTQYF.

The rearrangement joins TRBV4-2 to TRBJ1-2; 8 bases agree with TRBD1. Germline V gene lookup returns CDR1 LGHNA and CDR2 YNFKEQ. V lost 0 bases, J lost 4 bases, and 7 bases stayed unmatched. The CDR3 has 16 amino acids. The CDR3 sequence: CASSQDPTGEAYGYTF. The CDR3 DNA sequence: TGTGCCAGCAGCCAAGATCCGACAGGGGAAGCCTATGGCTACACCTTC.

The chain couples TRBV6-5 to TRBJ2-5; 9 bases match TRBD1. The germline CDR1 and CDR2 sequences are MNHEY and SVGAGI. V was clipped by 0 bases and J by 5 bases; unmatched bases: 1. This CDR3 contains 14 residues. The CDR3 sequence: CASSYSGQGETQYF. In DNA, the CDR3 is TGTGCCAGCAGTTACTCTGGACAGGGGGAGACCCAGTACTTC.

V gene TRBV20-1 combines with J gene TRBJ1-2; no clear D. The germline CDR1 and CDR2 sequences are DFQATT and SNEGSKA (reference sequence). V lost 0 bases to trimming and J lost 8 bases, with 7 bases between them. The CDR3 is made up of 11 amino acids. The DNA of the CDR3 is TGCAGTGCTAGAGATCTCGTGGGCTACACCTTC. Its protein is CSARDLVGYTF.

This chain uses TRBV7-9 with TRBJ1-1, with 11 positions matching TRBD1. The CDR3 runs to 14 residues. CDR1 is SEHNR, CDR2 FQNEAQ, per germline (reference sequence). The junction had 2 bases not matched to a gene; V was cut back by 5 bases and J by 3 bases. CDR3 residues: CASSGGQGDTEAFF. CDR3 nucleotide sequence: TGTGCCAGCAGCGGGGGACAGGGGGACACTGAAGCTTTCTTT.